This entry lists 14 T cell receptor beta chains sequenced from one sample in a study of T-cell memory formation after mild COVID-19. MiXCR, applied by TCRdb to the 5' RACE reads, yields one record per CDR3 protein. The sample has 140,000 to 150,000 distinct CDR3 sequences; around 5.8% are singletons. Sequencing used PBMCs or a T cell subset sorted from them (not recorded which). These receptors were collected from an adult woman who had mild COVID-19 (a few samples of this study predate the infection). Cell type and time point are not known.

This clonotype has just a few counts. The CDR3 DNA is TGTGCCAGCAGCCCTCCCCTACCTTGCTACGAGCAGTACTTC. Its protein is CASSPPLPCYEQYF. V usage is TRBV13 and J usage is TRBJ2-7; no clear D. V lost 5 bases and J 3 bases, leaving 14 bases between the germline ends. Germline CDR1 PRHDT, CDR2 FYEKMQ (reference sequence). The CDR3 spans 14 residues.

This clonotype appeared many times. This rearrangement joins TRBV7-3 to TRBJ2-3; maybe TRBD1 (7 bases). In germline, CDR1 is SGHTA, CDR2 FQGTGA. The germline V and J ends were trimmed by 0 bases and 0 bases, with 16 bases remaining between them. The CDR3 is 18 amino acids. The CDR3 is CASSLTSGGGGSTDTQYF. In DNA, the CDR3 is TGTGCCAGCAGCTTAACGTCAGGAGGGGGCGGTAGCACAGATACGCAGTATTTT.

This clonotype was counted ten times or more. The CDR3 DNA sequence: TGCAGTGCTAGGTTGAACACTGAAGCTTTCTTT. It translates to CSARLNTEAFF. The chain employs TRBV20-1 and TRBJ1-1, with D uncertain. This CDR3 spans 11 amino acids. Trimming shortened V by 3 bases and J by 0 bases, and 2 bases separated the two germline ends. Per the germline V gene, CDR1 is DFQATT and CDR2 is SNEGSKA (reference sequence).

This clonotype showed up just a few times. V gene TRBV7-3 combines with J gene TRBJ1-5, with TRBD1 as a possible D gene (5 bases). The V gene lost 5 bases and the J gene lost 6 bases, with 11 bases spanning the gap. The CDR3 is 13 amino acids. The germline gives CDR1 SGHTA, CDR2 FQGTGA. CDR3 amino acids: CASSVNGGQPQHF. DNA for the CDR3: TGTGCCAGCAGCGTTAATGGGGGTCAGCCCCAGCATTTT.

In this sample, this clonotype turned up many times. The chain employs TRBV5-1 and TRBJ1-5, with D unresolved. Per germline, CDR1 SGHRS and CDR2 YFSETQ. Deletions cut 2 bases from V and 3 bases from J, with 6 bases between. This CDR3 comprises 13 residues. CDR3 region: CASSFDTNQPQHF. The CDR3 DNA sequence: TGCGCCAGCAGCTTCGACACCAATCAGCCCCAGCATTTT.

This clonotype came up many times. The genes are TRBV7-3 and TRBJ2-2; D is unclear. This CDR3 has 14 amino acids. Trimming removed 3 bases from V and 1 base from J, with 6 bases in between. In germline, CDR1 is SGHTA, CDR2 FQGTGA. CDR3 nucleotide sequence: TGTGCCAGCAGCTTGGTGGAGAACACCGGGGAGCTGTTTTTT. It codes for CASSLVENTGELFF.

The chain joins TRBV7-9 to TRBJ2-4; D call uncertain. Germline V gene lookup returns CDR1 SEHNR and CDR2 FQNEAQ (reference sequence). This CDR3 is built from 14 residues. Trimming cost V 3 bases and J 6 bases, with 12 bases left between them. CDR3 coding DNA: TGTGCCAGCAGCTTGGAGACCCCCGCAAACATTCAGTACTTC. Translation gives CASSLETPANIQYF.

This clonotype showed up just a few times. This chain connects TRBV29-1 to TRBJ1-2; weak D call: TRBD1 (5 bases). CDR1 is SQVTM and CDR2 is ANQGSEA in the germline V gene. V shed 6 bases and J shed 8 bases, with 19 bases lying between them. This CDR3 has 13 amino acids. CDR3 DNA: TGCAGCGTGGGGCAGGGAGGCGGTTTGGGCTACACCTTC. Encoded protein: CSVGQGGGLGYTF.

The table lists this clonotype with a few counts. The DNA for the CDR3 is TGTGCCAGCAGCCAAGGGGTTGAGCAGTTCTTC. Encoded protein: CASSQGVEQFF. The chain combines TRBV3-1 with TRBJ2-1; D is unclear. This CDR3 is 11 amino acids long. V shed 1 base and J shed 9 bases, with 4 bases lying between them. The V gene's germline CDR1 is LGHDT and CDR2 YNNKEL (reference sequence).

This clonotype appeared a few times. The chain employs TRBV7-2 and TRBJ2-3, with D uncertain. CDR1 is SGHTA and CDR2 is FQGNSA in the germline V gene. V was trimmed by 1 base and J by 5 bases, leaving 7 bases between them. The length of the CDR3 is 13 residues. The CDR3 loop is CASSLEAQDTQYF. Here the CDR3 DNA reads TGTGCCAGCAGCTTAGAGGCACAAGATACGCAGTATTTT.

This clonotype appeared many times. This rearrangement joins TRBV20-1 to TRBJ1-3, with D possibly matching TRBD1 (6 bases). The V end was cut by 0 bases, the J end by 7 bases, with 7 bases between. Germline loops: CDR1 DFQATT, CDR2 SNEGSKA (reference sequence). This CDR3 region has 12 residues. CDR3 region: CSARDRGNTIYF. In nucleotides, the CDR3 is TGCAGTGCTAGAGATAGGGGGAACACCATATATTTT.

This clonotype was seen a few times. The chain is built from TRBV10-3 and TRBJ1-3; weak D call: TRBD1 (5 bases). The V and J ends lost 8 bases and 9 bases respectively, with 17 bases between them. Germline values: CDR1 ENHRY, CDR2 SYGVKD. The CDR3 totals 13 residues. CDR3 residues: CAISAGIFGTIYF. DNA for the CDR3: TGTGCCATCTCAGCAGGGATTTTCGGCACCATATATTTT.

V and J are TRBV9 and TRBJ2-5; the D call may be TRBD1 or TRBD2 (6 bases each). V lost 4 bases, J lost 5 bases, and 18 bases lay in between. Per the germline V gene, CDR1 is SGDLS and CDR2 is YYNGEE. This CDR3 is 15 amino acids long. The CDR3 reads CASSLRIGGPETQYF. In DNA, the CDR3 is TGTGCCAGCAGCCTCAGGATCGGGGGCCCGGAGACCCAGTACTTC.

In its sample, this clonotype was seen many times. The chain carries TRBV4-3 and TRBJ2-5; D is undetermined. The germline V and J ends were trimmed by 1 base and 8 bases, with 11 bases remaining between them. Germline V lookup: CDR1 LGHNA, CDR2 YSLEER. The CDR3 length is 13 residues. CDR3 in amino acids: CASSQVGHETQYF. The CDR3 DNA reads TGCGCCAGCAGCCAAGTCGGGCATGAAACCCAGTACTTC.